Below are 17 T cell receptor beta chains sequenced from a single sample in a study of memory CD4+ T cells and cytomegalovirus serostatus. Here immunoSEQ multiplex PCR was the method, and the copy in TCRdb shows in-frame clones only, minus some. Of some 53,000 clones listed, about 73% are singletons. Single viable CD3+CD4+CD8-CD45RO+ cells were sorted as the memory CD4+ T cells. Sequencing input: memory CD4+ T cells from blood. The receptors were gathered from an adult in good health and CMV-seronegative.

Only a few counts were recorded for this clone. The chain has TRBV14 and TRBJ1-6, with D possibly being TRBD1 (5 bases). Germline loops: CDR1 SGHDN, CDR2 FVKESK. This CDR3 has 15 residues. Trimming took 1 base from V and 3 from J, leaving 7 bases between them. The CDR3 protein is CASSQVQGYNSPLHF. In DNA form, the CDR3 reads TGTGCCAGCAGCCAAGTCCAGGGCTATAATTCACCCCTCCACTTT.

The chain couples TRBV25-1 to TRBJ1-2; 7 nucleotides agree with TRBD1. With 3 bases clipped from V and 4 bases from J, the junction kept 8 bases outside the gene matches. Germline V lookup: CDR1 MGHDK, CDR2 SYGVNS. CDR3 length equals 15 residues. This CDR3 is CASSDFRDSGYGYTF. As DNA, the CDR3 is TGTGCCAGCAGTGATTTCCGGGACAGTGGCTATGGCTACACCTTC.

This chain joins TRBV5-1 and TRBJ2-1; D possibly uses TRBD1 or TRBD2 (5 bases each). This CDR3 comprises 15 residues. The germline V gene encodes CDR1 SGHRS and CDR2 YFSETQ. The V end lost 4 bases, the J end lost 0 bases, and 11 bases lay between the germline ends. The CDR3 spells CASSGTVSSYNEQFF. DNA of the CDR3: TGCGCCAGCAGCGGGACGGTTAGCTCCTACAATGAGCAGTTCTTC.

The chain uses TRBV29-1 and TRBJ2-3; 8 nucleotides align to TRBD2. The trim removed 0 bases at V and 6 bases at J, leaving 11 bases unmatched. Germline values: CDR1 SQVTM, CDR2 ANQGSEA. The CDR3 contains 16 residues. The CDR3 sequence: CSVEDTIAGSRDTQYF. Written as DNA, the CDR3 is TGCAGCGTTGAAGATACGATAGCGGGGAGCAGGGATACGCAGTATTTT.

The V and J genes are TRBV11-2 and TRBJ2-1; TRBD1 aligns across 10 bases. The length of the CDR3 is 16 residues. The ends lost 1 base at V and 10 bases at J; junction bases unmatched: 10. Germline CDR1 is SGHAT and CDR2 is FQNNGV. CDR3 in amino acids: CASSLGTGGFTIEQFF. Here the CDR3 DNA reads TGTGCCAGCAGCTTAGGGACAGGGGGGTTTACAATCGAGCAGTTCTTC.

CDR3 in DNA: TGTGCCAGCTCACCCACTAGGACCGGGGAGCTGTTTTTT. Its translation is CASSPTRTGELFF. J is TRBJ2-2 and V is TRBV18; the D gene is possibly TRBD2 (5 bases). CDR3 size: 13 residues. V was clipped by 3 bases and J by 5 bases, with 7 bases between them. Germline CDR1 is KGHSH and CDR2 is LQKENI.

The genes are TRBV11-2 and TRBJ1-5; TRBD1 is a possible D gene (6 bases). CDR1 and CDR2 from the germline V gene are SGHAT and FQNNGV. The CDR3 has 15 residues. The V and J ends lost 3 bases and 4 bases respectively, with 13 bases between them. CDR3 region: CASSFTGGANQPQHF. The CDR3 nucleotides read TGTGCCAGCAGCTTCACGGGGGGGGCGAATCAGCCCCAGCATTTT.

This clone was observed once. The chain couples TRBV7-2 to TRBJ1-2; a weak D match, TRBD1 (6 bases). CDR1 and CDR2 from the germline V gene are SGHTA and FQGNSA. V was pared by 1 base and J by 4 bases, with 10 bases between. The CDR3 is made up of 14 amino acids. CDR3 sequence (DNA): TGTGCCAGCAGCTTAGGCCAGGGGAGCTATGGCTACACCTTC. Encoded protein: CASSLGQGSYGYTF.

V usage is TRBV9 and J usage is TRBJ2-1, with D unresolved. Looked up from germline, CDR1 is SGDLS and CDR2 is YYNGEE. V was pared by 0 bases and J by 6 bases, with 13 bases between. This CDR3 comprises 15 residues. The CDR3 protein is CASSVEGMRSNEQFF. The DNA of the CDR3 is TGTGCCAGCAGCGTAGAGGGAATGAGAAGCAATGAGCAGTTCTTC.

This sequence joins TRBV30 and TRBJ1-6; the match to TRBD1 covers 7 bases. V shed 0 bases and J 10 bases; nucleotides not matched to a gene: 6. The CDR3 covers 14 residues. Germline V CDR1 and CDR2: GTSNPN, SVGIG (reference sequence). Written as DNA, the CDR3 is TGTGCCTGGAGTGTACGACAGGGCTCCTCACCCCTCCACTTT. This translates into CAWSVRQGSSPLHF.

This chain connects TRBV7-6 to TRBJ2-7; the D gene is possibly TRBD1 (6 bases). Germline CDR1 is SGHVS and CDR2 is FNYEAQ. The ends were cut back, 1 base at V and 5 bases at J, with 6 bases in the middle. This CDR3 region has 12 residues. CDR3 DNA: TGTGCCAGCAGCTTAGAGGGGGACGAGCAGTACTTC. Its protein is CASSLEGDEQYF.

The chain uses TRBV2 and TRBJ2-2, with 10 bases identical to TRBD1. CDR1 is SNHLY, CDR2 FYNNEI, per germline. The V segment lost 7 bases and the J segment 0 bases; nucleotides outside the gene matches: 2. The CDR3 contains 15 residues. CDR3 sequence reads: CASKGTGANTGELFF. DNA for the CDR3: TGTGCCAGCAAGGGGACAGGGGCGAACACCGGGGAGCTGTTTTTT.

This clone showed up just once. V usage is TRBV28 and J usage is TRBJ2-5; 8 bases line up with TRBD2. The V gene's germline CDR1 is MDHEN and CDR2 SYDVKM. The CDR3 runs to 15 residues. The V gene end was trimmed by 1 base and the J gene end by 2 bases; junction bases not matched to a gene: 3. The CDR3, as DNA: TGTGCCAGCAGTTTATCGGGCGGGGGGCAAGAGACCCAGTACTTC. The encoded protein is CASSLSGGGQETQYF.

The chain carries TRBV4-3 and TRBJ2-2, with 9 nucleotides matching TRBD1. Looked up from germline, CDR1 is LGHNA and CDR2 is YSLEER. V shed 3 bases and J 0 bases; nucleotides not matched to a gene: 8. The CDR3 has 18 amino acids. CDR3 amino acids: CASSQDDRGLTNTGELFF. The CDR3 DNA follows: TGCGCCAGCAGCCAGGATGACAGGGGGTTAACGAACACCGGGGAGCTGTTTTTT.

V usage is TRBV2 and J usage is TRBJ2-4; TRBD2 is a possible D gene (5 bases). V was trimmed by 1 base and J by 9 bases, leaving 7 bases between them. Germline V lookup: CDR1 SNHLY, CDR2 FYNNEI. The CDR3 consists of 12 residues. In DNA, the CDR3 is TGTGCCAGCAGTGAAGTCCGGGGCATTCAGTACTTC. Translation gives CASSEVRGIQYF.

The V gene is TRBV19, the J gene TRBJ1-6; D remains ambiguous. Germline CDR1 and CDR2: LNHDA and SQIVND (reference sequence). The CDR3 sequence is 13 residues long. V dropped 9 bases and J dropped 7 bases, with 13 bases sitting between them. CDR3 DNA sequence: TGTGCCAGCGTGGGGTTCCCGAATTCACCCCTCCACTTT. Translated, it gives CASVGFPNSPLHF.

This clone occurred once. The chain joins TRBV6-6 to TRBJ1-3; no definite D call. Germline V gene data show CDR1 as MNHNY and CDR2 as SVGAGI (reference sequence). V dropped 9 bases and J dropped 0 bases, with 6 bases sitting between them. This CDR3 is built from 12 residues. This chain's CDR3 is CASQSSGNTIYF. CDR3 nucleotides: TGTGCCAGTCAGAGCTCTGGAAACACCATATATTTT.